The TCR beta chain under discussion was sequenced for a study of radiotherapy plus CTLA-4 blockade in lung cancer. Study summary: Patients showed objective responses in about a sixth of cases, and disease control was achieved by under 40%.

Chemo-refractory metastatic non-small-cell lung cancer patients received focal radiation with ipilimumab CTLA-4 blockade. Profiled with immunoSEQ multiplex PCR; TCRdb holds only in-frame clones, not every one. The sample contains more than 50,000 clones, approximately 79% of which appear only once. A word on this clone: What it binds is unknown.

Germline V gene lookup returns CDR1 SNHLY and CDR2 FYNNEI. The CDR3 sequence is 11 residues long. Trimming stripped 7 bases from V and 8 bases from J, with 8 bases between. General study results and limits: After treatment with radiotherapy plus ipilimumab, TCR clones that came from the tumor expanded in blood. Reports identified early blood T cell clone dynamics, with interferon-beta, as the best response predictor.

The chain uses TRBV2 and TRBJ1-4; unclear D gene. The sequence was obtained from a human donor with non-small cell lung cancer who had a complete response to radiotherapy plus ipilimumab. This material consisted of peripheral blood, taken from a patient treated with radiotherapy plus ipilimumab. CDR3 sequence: CASMNGEKLFF. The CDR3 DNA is TGTGCCAGCATGAACGGGGAAAAACTGTTTTTT.